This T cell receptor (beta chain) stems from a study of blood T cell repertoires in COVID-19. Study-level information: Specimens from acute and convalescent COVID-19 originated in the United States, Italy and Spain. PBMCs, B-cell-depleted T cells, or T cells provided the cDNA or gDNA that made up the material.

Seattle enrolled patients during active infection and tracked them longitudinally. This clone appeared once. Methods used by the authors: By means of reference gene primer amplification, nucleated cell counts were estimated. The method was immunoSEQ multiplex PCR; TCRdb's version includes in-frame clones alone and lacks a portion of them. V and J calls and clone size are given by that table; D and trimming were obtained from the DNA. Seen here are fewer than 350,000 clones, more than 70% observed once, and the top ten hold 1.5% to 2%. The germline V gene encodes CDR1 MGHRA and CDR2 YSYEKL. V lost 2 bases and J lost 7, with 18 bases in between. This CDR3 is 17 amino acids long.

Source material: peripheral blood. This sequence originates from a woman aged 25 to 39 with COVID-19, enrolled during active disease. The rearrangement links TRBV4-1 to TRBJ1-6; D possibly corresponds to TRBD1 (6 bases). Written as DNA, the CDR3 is TGCGCCAGCAGCCAATTCCTACGGACAGACGAAAATTCACCCCTCCACTTT. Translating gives CASSQFLRTDENSPLHF.